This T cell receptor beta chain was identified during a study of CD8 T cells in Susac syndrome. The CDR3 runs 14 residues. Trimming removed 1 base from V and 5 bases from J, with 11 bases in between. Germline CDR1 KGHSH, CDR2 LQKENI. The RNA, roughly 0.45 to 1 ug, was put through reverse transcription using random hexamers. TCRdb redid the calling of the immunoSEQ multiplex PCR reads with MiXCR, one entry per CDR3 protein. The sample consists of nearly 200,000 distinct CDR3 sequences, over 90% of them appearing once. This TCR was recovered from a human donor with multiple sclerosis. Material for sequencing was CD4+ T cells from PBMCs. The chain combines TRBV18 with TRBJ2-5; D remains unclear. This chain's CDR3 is CASSPRYRKETQYF. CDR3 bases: TGTGCCAGCTCACCACGGTACCGCAAGGAGACCCAGTACTTC.